A single T cell receptor beta chain is shown here with its context. Its matching antigen is unknown. The sample is drawn from a study of shared clonotypes between healthy human individuals. Study outcomes and limitations: Researchers found naive subsets generally carried larger estimated richness than memory subsets.

When replicate PCRs were run on sorted subsets, they used about 220 ng DNA, some 33,000 T cell genomes. Generated by immunoSEQ multiplex PCR, the TCRdb table keeps only in-frame clones and is missing some. The sample yields approximately 1.9 million clones, roughly 93% seen once. Naive CD8 populations comprised CD45RO-negative cells positively selected for CCR7, excluding terminally differentiated effector memory CD45RA+ cells. Every donor was a Caucasian adult from Nashville, Tennessee. CDR3 length equals 13 residues. Trimming took 4 bases from V and 2 from J, leaving 8 bases between them. The germline CDR1 and CDR2 sequences are MNHEY and SVGAGI.

V usage is TRBV6-5 and J usage is TRBJ2-5, with D unclear. This TCR was sampled from a man aged 18 to 30 in good health. Some clones in this sample may be carry-over from other donors' samples. Sequenced material: naive CD8+ T cells from PBMCs. This chain's CDR3 is CASSSWDQETQYF. CDR3 DNA sequence: TGTGCCAGCAGTTCATGGGATCAAGAGACCCAGTACTTC.